This passage covers 26 T cell receptor beta chains from one sample sequenced in a study of response to subunit inactivated influenza vaccine. Via MiXCR, TCRdb re-called the RT-PCR reads, giving one row per CDR3 protein. This sample has approximately 160,000 distinct CDR3 sequences, with around 10% found just once. Source: CD8+ T cells sorted from PBMCs, taken about 23 months after vaccination. These receptors all stem from a man in his fifties or sixties who received an inactivated influenza vaccine.

In its sample, this clonotype was seen a few times. This chain joins TRBV7-8 and TRBJ2-2, with D possibly matching TRBD1 (6 bases). Germline loops: CDR1 SGHVS, CDR2 FQNEAQ. This CDR3 has 15 amino acids. The V end was cut by 2 bases, the J end by 5 bases, with 12 bases between. CDR3 coding DNA: TGTGCCAGCAGCTTATCCGGACAGCTGACCGGGGAGCTGTTTTTT. Translation gives CASSLSGQLTGELFF. Complete variable domain (other parts from reference TRBV7-8 and TRBJ2-2): GAGVSQSPRYKVAKRGQDVALRCDPISGHVSLFWYQQALGQGPEFLTYFQNEAQLDKSGLPSDRFFAERPEGSVSTLKIQRTQQEDSAVYLCASSLSGQLTGELFFGEGSRLTVL.

V is TRBV5-1 and J is TRBJ2-3; D possibly corresponds to TRBD1 (5 bases). The CDR3 loop spans 16 amino acids. Germline assignment: CDR1 SGHRS and CDR2 YFSETQ. V was clipped by 0 bases and J by 0 bases, with 11 bases between them. The CDR3, as DNA: TGCGCCAGCAGCTTGGTTTGGGCAGGGAGCACAGATACGCAGTATTTT. This encodes CASSLVWAGSTDTQYF. Variable domain in full (rest from reference TRBV5-1 and TRBJ2-3): KAGVTQTPRYLIKTRGQQVTLSCSPISGHRSVSWYQQTPGQGLQFLFEYFSETQRNKGNFPGRFSGRQFSNSRSEMNVSTLELGDSALYLCASSLVWAGSTDTQYFGPGTRLTVL.

This clonotype showed up just a few times. The chain links TRBV20-1 to TRBJ1-2; D call uncertain. The CDR3 runs 13 residues. Germline-derived CDR1 and CDR2 are DFQATT and SNEGSKA (reference sequence). V was cut by 0 bases and J by 3 bases, with 8 bases left in between. The CDR3 DNA is TGCAGTGCTAGAGACCCACCAGACTATGGCTACACCTTC. Residues: CSARDPPDYGYTF.

This clonotype was seen a few times. The chain combines TRBV12-3 or TRBV12-4 with TRBJ2-7; D is unclear. CDR3 length: 13 residues. V gave up 4 bases and J gave up 7 bases, with 14 bases separating them. The CDR3 DNA reads TGTGCCAGCAGTTGGACGGCGCTGAGGGAGCAGTACTTC. This gives the protein CASSWTALREQYF.

Points on this clonotype: Mismatch with germline at one junction end may stem from a read error. The gene calls are TRBV7-9 and TRBJ2-1, with TRBD2 matching over 9 bases. CDR3 length equals 15 residues. Germline V gene lookup returns CDR1 SEHNR and CDR2 FQNEAQ (reference sequence). This CDR3 reads CACSFSGGGAGEQFF. In DNA, the CDR3 is TGTGCCTGCAGCTTCAGTGGCGGGGGGGCCGGCGAGCAGTTCTTC.

This clonotype was seen repeatedly, ten times or more. J is TRBJ1-5 and V is TRBV28; D is unclear. CDR3 length equals 16 residues. The V end was cut by 5 bases, the J end by 0 bases, with 14 bases between. The germline V gene encodes CDR1 MDHEN and CDR2 SYDVKM. The CDR3 spells CASSPHWTSSNQPQHF. For the CDR3, the DNA is TGTGCCAGCAGTCCTCATTGGACGTCTAGCAATCAGCCCCAGCATTTT.

There are many counts of this clonotype. The chain links TRBV10-3 to TRBJ2-7; D ambiguous. Trimming left V 3 bases short and J 7 bases short, with 10 bases between. Germline-derived CDR1 and CDR2 are ENHRY and SYGVKD. The CDR3 covers 12 residues. The CDR3 DNA reads TGTGCCATCAGTGAAACCGGATATGAGCAGTACTTC. Protein sequence: CAISETGYEQYF.

V usage is TRBV14 and J usage is TRBJ2-5; 9 bases map to TRBD2. The CDR3 runs 14 residues. Germline assignment: CDR1 SGHDN and CDR2 FVKESK. J lost 4 bases, V lost 1 base, and 1 base had no gene match. CDR3 coding DNA: TGTGCCAGCAGCCAAGGCGGGGGGGGAGAGACCCAGTACTTC. Its protein is CASSQGGGGETQYF.

V usage is TRBV9 and J usage is TRBJ2-3; TRBD2 agrees at 12 bases. The germline CDR1 and CDR2 sequences are SGDLS and YYNGEE. The trim removed 4 bases at V and 5 bases at J, leaving 11 bases unmatched. This CDR3 region has 17 residues. The CDR3 loop is CASSPRRTSGEEDTQYF. The CDR3 DNA sequence: TGTGCCAGCAGCCCCAGACGGACTAGCGGGGAGGAAGATACGCAGTATTTT.

This clonotype was detected ten times or more. V usage is TRBV4-2 and J usage is TRBJ2-7; D ambiguous. This CDR3 is built from 13 residues. V was shortened by 0 bases and J by 0 bases, with 3 bases between the two germline ends. Per germline, CDR1 LGHNA and CDR2 YNFKEQ. The CDR3 DNA is TGTGCCAGCAGCCAAGACGTCTCCTACGAGCAGTACTTC. It yields the protein CASSQDVSYEQYF.

The V call is TRBV10-3, the J call TRBJ2-3, with 13 bases identical to TRBD2. The CDR3 spans 14 residues. Germline CDR1 ENHRY, CDR2 SYGVKD. The junction had 3 bases not matched to a gene; V was cut back by 10 bases and J by 2 bases. The CDR3 DNA reads as TGTGCCACTACTAGCGGGAGGGCCACAGATACGCAGTATTTT. Translating it yields CATTSGRATDTQYF.

The chain couples TRBV6-5 to TRBJ2-2, with D maybe TRBD2 (6 bases). The germline V gene encodes CDR1 MNHEY and CDR2 SVGAGI. The CDR3 contains 17 residues. V was pared by 0 bases and J by 2 bases, with 13 bases between. The CDR3 reads CASSYSHGTPNTGELFF. The DNA of the CDR3 is TGTGCCAGCAGTTACTCCCACGGGACTCCTAACACCGGGGAGCTGTTTTTT.

This clonotype was counted only a few times. J is TRBJ1-1 and V is TRBV12-3 or TRBV12-4; no definite D call. V was cut by 3 bases and J by 5 bases, with 7 bases left in between. This CDR3 region has 12 residues. The CDR3 here is CASSFRLTEAFF. The CDR3 DNA sequence: TGTGCCAGCAGTTTCCGGTTGACTGAAGCTTTCTTT.

This rearrangement joins TRBV6-5 to TRBJ2-5, with a possible D match to TRBD2 (5 bases). From germline, CDR1 is MNHEY and CDR2 SVGAGI. Trimming cost V 0 bases and J 5 bases, with 10 bases left between them. The CDR3 is 14 residues long. The CDR3 reads CASSYSRLAETQYF. The CDR3 nucleotides are TGTGCCAGCAGTTACTCGAGGCTAGCTGAGACCCAGTACTTC.

Ten or more counts support this clonotype. The gene calls are TRBV20-1 and TRBJ2-1, with 11 bases lining up with TRBD2. Per the germline V gene, CDR1 is DFQATT and CDR2 is SNEGSKA (reference sequence). The trim removed 0 bases at V and 12 bases at J, leaving 10 bases unmatched. CDR3 length equals 15 residues. The CDR3 DNA sequence: TGCAGTGCTAGAGATCTATTAGCGGGAGGGATGGGGCAGTTCTTC. As protein: CSARDLLAGGMGQFF.

DNA for the CDR3: TGTGCCTCGGGGCCCCCAGGGGTTTTTGTGAACACTGAAGCTTTCTTT. Translating gives CASGPPGVFVNTEAFF. The chain recombines TRBV7-8 with TRBJ1-1; perhaps TRBD1 as D (6 bases). CDR1 is SGHVS, CDR2 FQNEAQ, per germline. V lost 11 bases and J lost 0, with 22 bases in between. The CDR3 runs 16 residues.

This clonotype appeared a few times. V is TRBV11-2 and J is TRBJ1-2, with 8 bases matching TRBD1. The CDR3 extends over 17 amino acids. CDR1 is SGHAT, CDR2 FQNNGV, per germline. Germline trimming cut 1 base from V and 7 bases from J; bases unmatched to any gene: 14. This CDR3 reads CASSLALSPGGAGGYTF. The CDR3 bases are TGTGCCAGCAGCTTAGCTCTTTCTCCAGGGGGCGCGGGTGGCTACACCTTC. Filled out from reference TRBV11-2 and TRBJ1-2, the complete variable domain reads EAGVAQSPRYKIIEKRQSVAFWCNPISGHATLYWYQQILGQGPKLLIQFQNNGVVDDSQLPKDRFSAERLKGVDSTLKIQPAKLEDSAVYLCASSLALSPGGAGGYTFGSGTRLTVV.

This clonotype was seen at least ten times. The chain carries TRBV28 and TRBJ2-2; D ambiguous. Germline CDR1 and CDR2: MDHEN and SYDVKM. With 2 bases removed from V and 1 base from J, the gap between germline ends came to 14 bases. The CDR3 has 17 amino acids. CDR3 DNA sequence: TGTGCCAGCAGTTTAGAAAGGAGCTTTGGGAACACCGGGGAGCTGTTTTTT. This codes for CASSLERSFGNTGELFF.

This clonotype has more than one count but fewer than ten. This sequence joins TRBV20-1 and TRBJ2-7, with a weak D call TRBD1 (6 bases). The germline V gene has CDR1 DFQATT and CDR2 SNEGSKA (reference sequence). V dropped 6 bases and J dropped 3 bases, with 18 bases sitting between them. The CDR3 loop spans 14 amino acids. This chain's CDR3 is CSAESWQGIYEQYF. For the CDR3, the DNA is TGCAGTGCCGAATCCTGGCAGGGGATCTACGAGCAGTACTTC.

J is TRBJ2-6 and V is TRBV25-1; D not resolved. Germline V lookup: CDR1 MGHDK, CDR2 SYGVNS. Trimming pared 4 bases from V and 6 bases from J, leaving 10 bases between. CDR3 length: 14 residues. The CDR3 is CASSGPLAANVLTF. The CDR3 DNA reads TGTGCCAGCAGTGGTCCCCTGGCGGCCAACGTCCTGACTTTC.

This clonotype came up many times. In nucleotides, the CDR3 is TGTGCCAGCAGTTCGGGACACCCAGAGCAGTTCTTC. Protein product: CASSSGHPEQFF. V is TRBV12-3 or TRBV12-4 and J is TRBJ2-1, with D possibly TRBD1 on 6 matching bases. This CDR3 has 12 residues. V shed 4 bases and J shed 10 bases, with 11 bases lying between them.

The chain employs TRBV29-1 and TRBJ2-7; perhaps TRBD1 as D (5 bases). The CDR3 is 15 amino acids. The V and J ends lost 5 bases and 1 base respectively, with 18 bases between them. Looked up from germline, CDR1 is SQVTM and CDR2 is ANQGSEA. CDR3 loop: CSVKYPRATSYEQYF. In DNA, the CDR3 is TGCAGCGTTAAGTATCCCAGGGCAACTTCCTACGAGCAGTACTTC.

The rearrangement links TRBV29-1 to TRBJ1-2; 10 nucleotides match TRBD1. This CDR3 comprises 15 residues. With 1 base clipped from V and 8 bases from J, the junction kept 10 bases outside the gene matches. CDR1 is SQVTM and CDR2 is ANQGSEA in the germline V gene. The CDR3 loop reads CSVEASGTGVGGYTF. CDR3 in DNA: TGCAGCGTTGAAGCCTCCGGGACAGGGGTTGGGGGCTACACCTTC.

Regarding this clonotype: Since no conserved phenylalanine or tryptophan closes the CDR3, a read error is the likely cause. V and J are TRBV5-1 and TRBJ2-6, with a tentative D call TRBD1 (5 bases). Deletions cut 4 bases from V and 1 base from J, with 12 bases between. This CDR3 spans 16 amino acids. CDR1 and CDR2 from the germline V gene are SGHRS and YFSETQ. The CDR3 nucleotides are TGCGCCAGCAGCCTCACGGACAATTCTGGGGCCAACGTCCTGACTTAC. Translated: CASSLTDNSGANVLTY.

This rearrangement joins TRBV20-1 to TRBJ2-1; 8 positions agree with TRBD2. V was pared by 3 bases and J by 6 bases, with 7 bases of the junction left unmatched. Looked up from germline, CDR1 is DFQATT and CDR2 is SNEGSKA (reference sequence). This CDR3 contains 14 residues. The CDR3 DNA follows: TGCAGTGCTAGTGAGCGGGGGCCCGGCAATGAGCAGTTCTTC. It yields the protein CSASERGPGNEQFF.

The chain employs TRBV4-3 and TRBJ1-4, with 7 nucleotides matching TRBD1. CDR1 is LGHNA and CDR2 is YSLEER in the germline V gene. V shed 0 bases and J 8 bases; nucleotides not matched to a gene: 9. The CDR3 contains 16 residues. Written as DNA, the CDR3 is TGCGCCAGCAGCCAAGATTACTGGACAGGAGAAGAAAAACTGTTTTTT. This translates into CASSQDYWTGEEKLFF.